Following are 16 T cell receptor beta chains from one sample sequenced in a study of patients and donors after allogeneic stem cell transplantation. TCRdb used MiXCR to reprocess the RT-PCR reads, holding one entry per CDR3 protein. In the table there are 25,000 or so distinct CDR3 sequences, about 8% of which are singletons. Specimen: blood, either unsorted or a sorted T cell fraction (not recorded which). The receptors here all came from a human donor who was either an allogeneic HSCT recipient or a stem cell or donor lymphocyte infusion donor (not recorded which). It is not recorded whose cells these are; they may come from a transplant donor.

A few counts support this clonotype. V gene TRBV19 combines with J gene TRBJ1-1; a possible D gene is TRBD1 (6 bases). Trimming removed 3 bases from V and 8 bases from J, with 16 bases in between. The CDR3 runs to 14 residues. Looked up from germline, CDR1 is LNHDA and CDR2 is SQIVND (reference sequence). Here the CDR3 DNA reads TGTGCCAGTAGTATCGATGGGACATACTTCGAAGCTTTCTTT. This codes for CASSIDGTYFEAFF.

This clonotype was found a few times. The junction differs from germline at one of its ends, possibly a read error. The chain is built from TRBV7-9 and TRBJ2-1; D unresolved. Germline CDR1 and CDR2: SEHNR and FQNEAQ (reference sequence). The CDR3 has 15 residues. CDR3 bases: TGTGCCAGCAGCTACCAGAGAGGAGCTTACTACAATGAGCAGTTC. Residues: CASSYQRGAYYNEQF. Complete variable domain (other parts from reference TRBV7-9 and TRBJ2-1): DTGVSQNPRHKITKRGQNVTFRCDPISEHNRLYWYRQTLGQGPEFLTYFQNEAQLEKSRLLSDRFSAERPKGSFSTLEIQRTEQGDSAMYLCASSYQRGAYYNEQFGPGTRLTVL.

This chain joins TRBV7-9 and TRBJ1-1, with D hard to call. Germline-derived CDR1 and CDR2 are SEHNR and FQNEAQ (reference sequence). The CDR3 runs 14 residues. Trimming removed 8 bases at V and 2 bases at J, with 15 bases between. The CDR3 spells CASGKFSQNTEAFF. The DNA of the CDR3 is TGTGCCAGCGGGAAGTTTAGTCAAAACACTGAAGCTTTCTTT.

The chain links TRBV14 to TRBJ1-2; perhaps TRBD1 as D (6 bases). The germline V gene encodes CDR1 SGHDN and CDR2 FVKESK. The CDR3 length is 15 residues. V shed 4 bases and J shed 3 bases, with 15 bases lying between them. The CDR3 spells CASSRGAGTDYGYTF. CDR3 DNA sequence: TGTGCCAGCAGCCGGGGGGCAGGGACCGACTATGGCTACACCTTC.

To note about this clonotype: The junction shows a germline mismatch at one end, possibly a read error. The genes are TRBV15 and TRBJ2-7, with a possible D match to TRBD1 (5 bases). Germline V gene data show CDR1 as LNHNV and CDR2 as YYDKDF (reference sequence). The CDR3 runs to 12 residues. The DNA of the CDR3 is TGTGCCACCAGCAGAGGGGGCACCCACCCCTCCTTC. Translating it yields CATSRGGTHPSF. Based on the CDR3 plus reference TRBV15 and TRBJ2-7, the full variable domain is DAMVIQNPRYQVTQFGKPVTLSCSQTLNHNVMYWYQQKSSQAPKLLFHYYDKDFNNEADTPDNFQSRRPNTSFCFLDIRSPGLGDTAMYLCATSRGGTHPSFGPGTRLTVT.

This clonotype was recorded at least ten times. The chain combines TRBV5-5 with TRBJ1-4; D remains unclear. The CDR3 is 15 amino acids. Looked up from germline, CDR1 is SGHKS and CDR2 is YYEKEE (reference sequence). The ends were cut back, 2 bases at V and 5 bases at J, with 13 bases in the middle. Here the CDR3 reads CASSLAPGENEKLFF. As DNA, the CDR3 is TGTGCCAGCAGCTTAGCCCCCGGAGAAAATGAAAAACTGTTTTTT.

This clonotype was recorded many times. This chain uses TRBV7-3 with TRBJ2-5; D unclear. V was pared by 2 bases and J by 5 bases, with 12 bases between. Germline V gene data show CDR1 as SGHTA and CDR2 as FQGTGA. The CDR3 contains 14 residues. CDR3 DNA sequence: TGTGCCAGCAGCTTACTTGTAGGATCGGAGACCCAGTACTTC. Translating it yields CASSLLVGSETQYF.

The chain combines TRBV20-1 with TRBJ1-4, with 9 bases that match TRBD1. The CDR3 contains 15 residues. The germline gives CDR1 DFQATT, CDR2 SNEGSKA (reference sequence). Trimming at V came to 5 bases and at J to 3 bases, leaving 7 bases not matched to a gene. DNA of the CDR3: TGCAGTGCTCCCGACAGGGGGGCTCCTAATGAAAAACTGTTTTTT. As protein: CSAPDRGAPNEKLFF.

In its sample, this clonotype was seen many times. The V and J genes are TRBV5-1 and TRBJ2-2; 8 bases match TRBD2. CDR3 length: 16 amino acids. V lost 4 bases, J lost 3 bases, and 8 bases stayed unmatched. CDR1 SGHRS and CDR2 YFSETQ come from the germline V gene. The DNA of the CDR3 is TGCGCCAGCAGCGTTTTCCGGGGGGGCGACACCGGGGAGCTGTTTTTT. Its protein is CASSVFRGGDTGELFF.

This clonotype was detected ten times or more. The chain uses TRBV1 and TRBJ1-1; the tabulated D call, TRBD1, remains unverified against the DNA. TRBV1 is shown as a pseudogene. CDR3 length: 18 residues. The CDR3 is CTSSPPPRDRVMNTEAFF. DNA of the CDR3: TGCACCAGCAGCCCACCCCCCCGGGACAGGGTAATGAACACTGAAGCTTTCTTT.

This clonotype was detected a few times. This chain joins TRBV7-9 and TRBJ2-1; 8 bases are a match to TRBD1. V lost 2 bases to trimming and J lost 4 bases; unmatched junction nucleotides: 4. The CDR3 has 15 amino acids. The germline CDR1 and CDR2 sequences are SEHNR and FQNEAQ (reference sequence). CDR3 nucleotide sequence: TGTGCCAGCAGCTTACGGACAGGGATGTACAATGAGCAGTTCTTC. Its translation is CASSLRTGMYNEQFF.

This clonotype was detected a few times. The chain joins TRBV3-1 to TRBJ2-2; maybe TRBD2 (5 bases). Per germline, CDR1 LGHDT and CDR2 YNNKEL (reference sequence). This CDR3 spans 14 amino acids. V lost 0 bases to trimming and J lost 6 bases, with 8 bases between them. The CDR3 region is CASSQDGGAGELFF. The CDR3 DNA sequence: TGTGCCAGCAGCCAAGATGGAGGCGCCGGGGAGCTGTTTTTT.

The rearrangement uses TRBV6-5 and TRBJ1-5; D is unclear. This CDR3 has 15 residues. Germline CDR1 and CDR2: MNHEY and SVGAGI. V shed 0 bases and J shed 0 bases, with 6 bases lying between them. The CDR3 coding sequence is TGTGCCAGCAGTTACTCGTCAGTTAGCAATCAGCCCCAGCATTTT. As protein: CASSYSSVSNQPQHF.

The sample holds a few counts of this clonotype. The V call is TRBV11-1, the J call TRBJ2-1; perhaps TRBD1 as D (9 bases). V shed 4 bases and J shed 4 bases, with 23 bases lying between them. The CDR3 consists of 18 residues. CDR1 SGHAT and CDR2 FQDESV come from the germline V gene (reference sequence). In DNA form, the CDR3 reads TGTGCCAGCAGCTCGGACAGGGGCACGGGAGGGGTATACAATGAGCAGTTCTTC. Protein: CASSSDRGTGGVYNEQFF. The full variable domain, rest sourced from reference TRBV11-1 and TRBJ2-1, is EAEVAQSPRYKITEKSQAVAFWCDPISGHATLYWYRQILGQGPELLVQFQDESVVDDSQLPKDRFSAERLKGVDSTLKIQPAELGDSAMYLCASSSDRGTGGVYNEQFFGPGTRLTVL.

The CDR3 DNA reads as TGTGCCAGCAGCTTCTCGTCCCAGAACACTGAAGCTTTCTTT. Its protein product is CASSFSSQNTEAFF. The chain recombines TRBV9 with TRBJ1-1, with unresolved D. The CDR3 extends over 14 amino acids. The V and J ends lost 4 bases and 1 base respectively, with 11 bases between them. The germline V gene has CDR1 SGDLS and CDR2 YYNGEE.

This clonotype showed up just a few times. V is TRBV20-1 and J is TRBJ1-5; possibly TRBD1 for D (5 bases). Germline V CDR1 and CDR2: DFQATT, SNEGSKA (reference sequence). This CDR3 is 15 amino acids long. V lost 3 bases and J 2 bases, leaving 14 bases between the germline ends. The CDR3 DNA reads TGCAGTGCTAGTGGGTCAGGGAGAGGCAATCAGCCCCAGCATTTT. Translated, it gives CSASGSGRGNQPQHF.